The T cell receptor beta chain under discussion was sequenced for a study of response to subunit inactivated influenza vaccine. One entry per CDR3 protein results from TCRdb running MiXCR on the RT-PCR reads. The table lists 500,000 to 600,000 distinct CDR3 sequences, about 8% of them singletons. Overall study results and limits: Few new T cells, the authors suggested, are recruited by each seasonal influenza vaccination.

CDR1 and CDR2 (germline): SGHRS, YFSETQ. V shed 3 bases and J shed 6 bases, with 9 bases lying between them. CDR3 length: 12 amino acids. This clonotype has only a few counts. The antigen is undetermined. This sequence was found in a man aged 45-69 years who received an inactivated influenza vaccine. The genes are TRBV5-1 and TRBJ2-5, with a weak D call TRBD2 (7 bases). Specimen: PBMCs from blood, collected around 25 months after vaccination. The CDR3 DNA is TGCGCCAGCAGCTGGGGGGGCCAGACCCAGTACTTC. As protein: CASSWGGQTQYF.